The clone carrying this T cell receptor beta chain has a single count. These data originate in a study of T cell responses to AZD1222 COVID-19 vaccine. Assay: immunoSEQ multiplex PCR; the TCRdb copy retains only in-frame clones and omits some. The top ten clones hold 7.7% of a sample with approximately 180,000 clones, about 90% of them seen once. The receptor was isolated from an adult in good health. Sequencing was performed on peripheral blood, taken on day 0 of AZD1222 vaccination.

Here the CDR3 reads CASSLYGYPSYEQYF. The CDR3 DNA follows: TGTGCCAGCAGCTTGTATGGGTACCCGTCCTACGAGCAGTACTTC. This chain joins TRBV5-6 and TRBJ2-7, with D unclear. V was clipped by 1 base and J by 1 base, with 12 bases between them. The CDR3 spans 15 residues. Germline V gene lookup returns CDR1 SGHDT and CDR2 YYEEEE. Full variable domain (outside the CDR3, taken from reference TRBV5-6 and TRBJ2-7): DAGVTQSPTHLIKTRGQQVTLRCSPKSGHDTVSWYQQALGQGPQFIFQYYEEEERQRGNFPDRFSGHQFPNYSSELNVNALLLGDSALYLCASSLYGYPSYEQYFGPGTRLTVT.